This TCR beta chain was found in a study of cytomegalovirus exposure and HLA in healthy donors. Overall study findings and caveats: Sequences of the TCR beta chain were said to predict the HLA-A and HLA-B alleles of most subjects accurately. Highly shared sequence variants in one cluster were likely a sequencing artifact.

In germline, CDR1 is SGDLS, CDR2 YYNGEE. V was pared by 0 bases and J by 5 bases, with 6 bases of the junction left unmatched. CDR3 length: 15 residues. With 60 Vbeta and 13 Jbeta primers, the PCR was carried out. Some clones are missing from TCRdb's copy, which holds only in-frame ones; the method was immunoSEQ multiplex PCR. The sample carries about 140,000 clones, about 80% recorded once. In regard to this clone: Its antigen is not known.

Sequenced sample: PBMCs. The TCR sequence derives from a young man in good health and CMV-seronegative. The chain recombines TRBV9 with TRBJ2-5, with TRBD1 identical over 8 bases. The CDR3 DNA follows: TGTGCCAGCAGCGTAGACCCAGGGGGCGCCGAGACCCAGTACTTC. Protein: CASSVDPGGAETQYF. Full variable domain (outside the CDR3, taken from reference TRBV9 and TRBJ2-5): DSGVTQTPKHLITATGQRVTLRCSPRSGDLSVYWYQQSLDQGLQFLIQYYNGEERAKGNILERFSAQQFPDLHSELNLSSLELGDSALYFCASSVDPGGAETQYFGPGTRLLVL.